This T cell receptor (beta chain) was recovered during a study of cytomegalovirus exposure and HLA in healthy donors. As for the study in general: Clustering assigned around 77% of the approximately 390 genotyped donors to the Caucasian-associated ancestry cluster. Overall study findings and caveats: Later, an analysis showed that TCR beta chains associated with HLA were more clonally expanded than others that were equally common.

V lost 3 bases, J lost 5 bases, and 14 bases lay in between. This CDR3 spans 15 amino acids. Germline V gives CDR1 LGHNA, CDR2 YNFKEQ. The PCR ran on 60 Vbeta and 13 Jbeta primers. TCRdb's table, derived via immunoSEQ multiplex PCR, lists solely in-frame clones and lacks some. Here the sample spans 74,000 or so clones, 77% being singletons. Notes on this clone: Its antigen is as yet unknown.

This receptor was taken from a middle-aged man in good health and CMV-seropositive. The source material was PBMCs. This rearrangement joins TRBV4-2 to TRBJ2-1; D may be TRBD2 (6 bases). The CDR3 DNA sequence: TGTGCCAGCAGCCAGAGGAGGGCTAGTGACAATGAGCAGTTCTTC. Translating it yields CASSQRRASDNEQFF.